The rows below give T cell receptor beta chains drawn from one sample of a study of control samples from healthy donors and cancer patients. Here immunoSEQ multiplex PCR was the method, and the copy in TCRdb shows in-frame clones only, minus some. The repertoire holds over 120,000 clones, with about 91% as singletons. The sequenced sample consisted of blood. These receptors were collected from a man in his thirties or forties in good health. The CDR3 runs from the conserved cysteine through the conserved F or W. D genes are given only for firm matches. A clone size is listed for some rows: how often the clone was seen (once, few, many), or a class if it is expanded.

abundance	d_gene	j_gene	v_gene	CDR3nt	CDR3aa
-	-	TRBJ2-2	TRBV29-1	TGCAGCGTTGATCCGGACTCGGGGACCGGGGAGCTGTTTTTT	CSVDPDSGTGELFF
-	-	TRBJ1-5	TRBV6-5	TGTGCCAGCAGCCCGACGGTTTATAGCAATCAGCCCCAGCATTTT	CASSPTVYSNQPQHF
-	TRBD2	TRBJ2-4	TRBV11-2	TGTGCCAGCAGCTTACGGTCAAACGGGGGGAACATTCAGTACTTC	CASSLRSNGGNIQYF
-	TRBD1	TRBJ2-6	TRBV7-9	TGTGCCAGCAGCCGAAGGGGACAGTTAGTTTCTGGGGCCAACGTCCTGACTTTC	CASSRRGQLVSGANVLTF
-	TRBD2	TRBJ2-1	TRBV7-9	TGTGCCAGCAGCTTTGCGGCGCCGGGACTAGCGGGGGCCTATGAGCAGTTCTTC	CASSFAAPGLAGAYEQFF
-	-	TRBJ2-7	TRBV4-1	TGCGCCAGCAGCCAATCTACAGGCTACGAGCAGTACTTC	CASSQSTGYEQYF
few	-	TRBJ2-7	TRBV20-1	TGCAGTGCTGCGCGCAGGGACGAGCAGTACTTC	CSAARRDEQYF
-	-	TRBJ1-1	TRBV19	TGTGCCAGTAGTTTTGAAAACACTGAAGCTTTCTTT	CASSFENTEAFF
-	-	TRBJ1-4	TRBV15	TGTGCCACCCCAGACGAGCGATACGAAAAACTGTTTTTT	CATPDERYEKLFF
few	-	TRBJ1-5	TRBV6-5	TGTGCCAGCAGTCCCCGTTTTAGCAATCAGCCCCAGCATTTT	CASSPRFSNQPQHF
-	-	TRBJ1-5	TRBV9	TGTGCCAGCAGCGTACTCGGGCGCCATCAGCCCCAGCATTTT	CASSVLGRHQPQHF
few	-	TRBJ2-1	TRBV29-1	TGCAGCGCGGGACTTCCCTACAATGAGCAGTTCTTC	CSAGLPYNEQFF
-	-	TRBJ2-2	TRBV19	TGTGCCTCCAAAGGCAGGGGTACCGGGGAGCTGTTTTTT	CASKGRGTGELFF
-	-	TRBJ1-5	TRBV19	TGTGCCAGTAGTATACTCCTGGGTAATCAGCCCCAGCATTTT	CASSILLGNQPQHF
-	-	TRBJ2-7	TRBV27	TGTGCCAGCAGTTTGATAGGGACACCAACCTACGAGCAGTACTTC	CASSLIGTPTYEQYF
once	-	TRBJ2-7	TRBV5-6	TGTGCCAGCAGAGAGGCCGGGACTCTAAGCTCCTACGAGCAGTACTTC	CASREAGTLSSYEQYF
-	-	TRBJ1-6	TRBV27	TGTGCCAGCAGTTTTCCGAATTCACCCCTCCACTTT	CASSFPNSPLHF
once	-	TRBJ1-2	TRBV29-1	TGCAGCGTTGAAGAAGGGGGGCGAGGCTACACCTTC	CSVEEGGRGYTF
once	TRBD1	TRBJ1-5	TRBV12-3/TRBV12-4	TGTGCCAGCAGACCGGGGACAGAACAGCCCCAGCATTTT	CASRPGTEQPQHF
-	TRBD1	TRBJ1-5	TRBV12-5	TGTGCTAGTGGTCCGGGACAGGGCGAATATCAGCCCCAGCATTTT	CASGPGQGEYQPQHF
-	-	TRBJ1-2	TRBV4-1	TGCGCCAGCAGCCAGGCCATTTTTGAGCCTGACTATGGCTACACCTTC	CASSQAIFEPDYGYTF
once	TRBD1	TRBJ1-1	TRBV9	TGTGCCAGCAGCGTAGGACAGGGCGTTACTGAAGCTTTCTTT	CASSVGQGVTEAFF
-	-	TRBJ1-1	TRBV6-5	TGTGCCAGCAGGATCCGATTTGCGAACACTGAAGCTTTCTTT	CASRIRFANTEAFF
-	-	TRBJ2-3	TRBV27	TGTGCACGGGGTGGGGCGCTTAGCACAGATACGCAGTATTTT	CARGGALSTDTQYF
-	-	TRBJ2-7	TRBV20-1	TGCAGTGCTAGTTACAGGGCAAACGAGCAGTACTTC	CSASYRANEQYF
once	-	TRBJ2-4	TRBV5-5	TGTGCCAGCAGCTTGTACACTAGGGAGGAGTACTTC	CASSLYTREEYF
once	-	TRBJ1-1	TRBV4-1	TGCGCCAGCAGCCAAGATCATAACCCGGGCACTGAAGCTTTCTTT	CASSQDHNPGTEAFF
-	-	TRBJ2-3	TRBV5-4	TGTGCCAGCAGCTTGTTAACAGATACGCAGTATTTT	CASSLLTDTQYF
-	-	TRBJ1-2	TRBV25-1	TGTGCCAGCAGTGGGCCTACTACAGGGCGAGGCTACACCTTC	CASSGPTTGRGYTF
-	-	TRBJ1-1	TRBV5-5	TGTGCCAGCAGCTTGGGGAGGGTAGGGACTGAAGCTTTCTTT	CASSLGRVGTEAFF
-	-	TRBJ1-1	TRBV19	TGTGCCAGTAGTATAGCTGGGGGGAACACTGAAGCTTTCTTT	CASSIAGGNTEAFF
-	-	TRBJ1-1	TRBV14	TGTGCCAGCAGCCAAGACAGGAAGAACACTGAAGCTTTCTTT	CASSQDRKNTEAFF
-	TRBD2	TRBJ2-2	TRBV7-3	TGTGCCAGCAGCTGGCAAGCGGGGGACAACACCGGGGAGCTGTTTTTT	CASSWQAGDNTGELFF
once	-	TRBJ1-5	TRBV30	TGTGCCTGGAGTCCCCCCGGGTCGAGGTCCCAGCATTTT	CAWSPPGSRSQHF
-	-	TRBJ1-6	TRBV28	TGTGCCAGCAGTTCCGACCAGGAGTCACCCCTCCACTTT	CASSSDQESPLHF
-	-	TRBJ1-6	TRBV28	TGTGCCAGCACATCCCTCGGGGAGGAAAATTCACCCCTCCACTTT	CASTSLGEENSPLHF
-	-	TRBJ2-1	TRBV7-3	TGTGCCAGCAGCTTCAGGGACTCATACTACAATGAGCAGTTCTTC	CASSFRDSYYNEQFF
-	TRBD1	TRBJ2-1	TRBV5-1	TGCGCCAGCAGCGAAAGGACAGGAAACAATGAGCAGTTCTTC	CASSERTGNNEQFF
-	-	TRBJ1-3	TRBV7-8	TGTGCCAGCAGCCAAACAACAGGTCCCTGGGAGGCTGGAAACACCATATATTTT	CASSQTTGPWEAGNTIYF
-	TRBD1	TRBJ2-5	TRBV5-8	TGTGCCAGCAGCCAAAGGGGACAGCCCCAAGAGACCCAGTACTTC	CASSQRGQPQETQYF
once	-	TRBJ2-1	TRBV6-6	TGTGCCAGCAGTTCATCAGACAGTAACAATGAGCAGTTCTTC	CASSSSDSNNEQFF
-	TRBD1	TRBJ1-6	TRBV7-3	TGTGCCAGCAGCCCAGGGACAGGGACACATTCACCCCTCCACTTT	CASSPGTGTHSPLHF
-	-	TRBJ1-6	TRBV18	TGTGCCAGCTCACCAGTCGAAGGGGCCCTCCACTTT	CASSPVEGALHF
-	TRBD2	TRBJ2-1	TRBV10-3	TGTGCCATCAGTGACGGCGGGGGGGTCTACAATGAGCAGTTCTTC	CAISDGGGVYNEQFF
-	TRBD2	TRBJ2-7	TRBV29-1	TGCAGCGTTGAAAGTGGACTAGCGGGGTCTGACGAGCAGTACTTC	CSVESGLAGSDEQYF
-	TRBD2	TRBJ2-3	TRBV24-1	TGTGCCACCAGTGATTTGCAGGCTAGCGGGGGGGGTGATACGCAGTATTTT	CATSDLQASGGGDTQYF
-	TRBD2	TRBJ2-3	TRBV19	TGTGCCAGTGCAGCTAGCGGTAGCACAGATACGCAGTATTTT	CASAASGSTDTQYF
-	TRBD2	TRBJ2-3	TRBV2	TGTGCCAGCAGTGACCGACTAGCGCCAGATACGCAGTATTTT	CASSDRLAPDTQYF
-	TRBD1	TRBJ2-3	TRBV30	TGTGCCTGGAATAGGGACAGGGGGGGGGATACGCAGTATTTT	CAWNRDRGGDTQYF
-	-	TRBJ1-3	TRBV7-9	TGTGCCAGCAGCTTATTGGCAGACTCTGGAAACACCATATATTTT	CASSLLADSGNTIYF
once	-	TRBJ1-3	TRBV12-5	TGTGCTAGTGGTTTTTTTCCCAGGGGAAACACCATATATTTT	CASGFFPRGNTIYF
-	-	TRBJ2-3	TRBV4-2	TGTGCCAGCAGCCCTATTTTTGGGACTAGCACAGATACGCAGTATTTT	CASSPIFGTSTDTQYF
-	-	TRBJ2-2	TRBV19	TGTGCCAGTAGTACCTCACAGGGCTCCGGGGAGCTGTTTTTT	CASSTSQGSGELFF